This is a list of T cell receptor beta chains from one sample in a study of blood T cell repertoires in COVID-19. Sequencing used immunoSEQ multiplex PCR; TCRdb keeps in-frame clones, though not all of them. This table has around 85,000 clones, roughly 89% appearing once. Input material: peripheral blood. The receptors were gathered from a man in his fifties or sixties with acute or convalescent COVID-19. Each CDR3 is given with its conserved first and last residue. The D gene is left open where the match is weak. A clone size is listed for some rows: how often the clone was seen (once, few, many), or a class if it is expanded.

TRBD1,TRBJ2-1,-,TRBV7-2,TGTGCCAGCAGCCCCGACAGGGGAACCTACAATGAGCAGTTCTTC,CASSPDRGTYNEQFF
TRBD1,TRBJ1-6,-,TRBV6-5,TGTGCCAGCAGAGGGGGCGTCAATTCACCCCTCCACTTT,CASRGGVNSPLHF
-,TRBJ1-3,-,TRBV5-5,TGTGCCAGCAGCTCCGGGACAACCTCTGGAAACACCATATATTTT,CASSSGTTSGNTIYF
TRBD1,TRBJ2-7,-,TRBV6-6,TGTGCCAGCAGGAGGGTGGGACAGCTCCGCCCCTACGAGCAGTACTTC,CASRRVGQLRPYEQYF
-,TRBJ2-7,once,TRBV9,TGTGCCAGCAGCGGGACAGCTACAGGGAGTGGGTCCTACGAGCAGTACTTC,CASSGTATGSGSYEQYF
-,TRBJ1-6,-,TRBV19,TGTGCCAGTGGGAACAGGGAAGGTAATTCACCCCTCCACTTT,CASGNREGNSPLHF
-,TRBJ1-6,-,TRBV7-3,TGTGCCAGCAGCGTCGGGACACTCGGTTCACCCCTCCACTTT,CASSVGTLGSPLHF
TRBD1,TRBJ2-7,-,TRBV11-2,TGTGCCAGCAGCTTAGACAGGGGGCCGGGGGAGCAGTACTTC,CASSLDRGPGEQYF
TRBD1,TRBJ2-7,-,TRBV7-3,TGTGCCAGCAGTTTACACGGGACAGATTCCTACGAGCAGTACTTC,CASSLHGTDSYEQYF
TRBD2,TRBJ2-7,-,TRBV27,TGTGCCAGCAGTTTAGATAGTAGCGGGGTGACCTACGAGCAGTACTTC,CASSLDSSGVTYEQYF
-,TRBJ1-1,-,TRBV7-6,TGTGCCAGCAGTTCCCGGGGGGGTAACACTGAAGCTTTCTTT,CASSSRGGNTEAFF
TRBD1,TRBJ1-2,once,TRBV14,TGTGCCAGCAGCCAAGCTGGGGTGGCTAACAGGGGGAGAAACTATGGCTACACCTTC,CASSQAGVANRGRNYGYTF
-,TRBJ1-3,-,TRBV5-4,TGTGCCAGCAGCTTGGGGGGCGCAAACTCTGGAAACACCATATATTTT,CASSLGGANSGNTIYF
-,TRBJ2-5,-,TRBV3-1/TRBV3-2,TGTGCCAGCAGCCAAGATAGGGGGAGAGGGGAGACCCAGTACTTC,CASSQDRGRGETQYF
TRBD1,TRBJ1-1,-,TRBV3-1/TRBV3-2,TGTGCCAGCAGCTATCCCGGGACAGGCTTGAACACTGAAGCTTTCTTT,CASSYPGTGLNTEAFF
-,TRBJ2-7,-,TRBV6-1,TGTGCCAGCAGTGAAGCCAGGTTGACCTACGAGCAGTACTTC,CASSEARLTYEQYF
-,TRBJ1-6,-,TRBV27,TGTGCCAGCAGCTACGCCTTTTCCGAGAGGGGGTTTACGAATTCACCCCTCCACTTT,CASSYAFSERGFTNSPLHF